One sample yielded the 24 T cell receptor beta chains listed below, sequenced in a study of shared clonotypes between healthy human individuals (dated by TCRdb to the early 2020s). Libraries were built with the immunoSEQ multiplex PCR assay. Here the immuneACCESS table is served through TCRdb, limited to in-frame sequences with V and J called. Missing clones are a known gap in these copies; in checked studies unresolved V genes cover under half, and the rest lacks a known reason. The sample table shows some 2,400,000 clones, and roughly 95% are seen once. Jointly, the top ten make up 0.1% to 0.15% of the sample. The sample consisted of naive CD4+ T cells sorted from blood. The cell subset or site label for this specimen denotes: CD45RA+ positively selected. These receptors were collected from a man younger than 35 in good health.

CDR3 protein: CASSGEETQYF. In DNA, the CDR3 is TGTGCCAGCAGTGGCGAGGAGACCCAGTACTTC. The chain is built from TRBV25-1 and TRBJ2-5; D uncertain. V lost 4 bases and J 5 bases, leaving 5 bases between the germline ends. The CDR3 length is 11 residues. The V gene's germline CDR1 is MGHDK and CDR2 SYGVNS. Drawing the rest from reference TRBV25-1 and TRBJ2-5, the complete variable domain is EADIYQTPRYLVIGTGKKITLECSQTMGHDKMYWYQQDPGMELHLIHYSYGVNSTEKGDLSSESTVSRIRTEHFPLTLESARPSHTSQYLCASSGEETQYFGPGTRLLVL.

CDR3 sequence (DNA): TGTGCCAGCAGCGGACTAGCGGGTTACTACGAGCAGTACTTC. Its translation: CASSGLAGYYEQYF. The V call is TRBV5-6, the J call TRBJ2-7; TRBD2 aligns across 11 bases. In germline, CDR1 is SGHDT, CDR2 YYEEEE. The CDR3 covers 14 residues. Germline trimming cut 4 bases from V and 3 bases from J; bases unmatched to any gene: 3.

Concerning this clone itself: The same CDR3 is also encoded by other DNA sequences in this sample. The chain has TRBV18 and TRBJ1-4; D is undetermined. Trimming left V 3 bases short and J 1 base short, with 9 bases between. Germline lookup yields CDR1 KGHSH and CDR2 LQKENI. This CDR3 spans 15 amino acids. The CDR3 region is CASSPREGTNEKLFF. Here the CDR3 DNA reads TGTGCCAGCTCACCGAGGGAGGGAACTAATGAAAAACTGTTTTTT.

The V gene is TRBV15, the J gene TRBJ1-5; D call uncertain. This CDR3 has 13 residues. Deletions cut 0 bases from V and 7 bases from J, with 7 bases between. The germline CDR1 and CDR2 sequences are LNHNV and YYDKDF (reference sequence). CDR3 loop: CATSRDRAQPQHF. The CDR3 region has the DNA TGTGCCACCAGCAGAGATCGTGCCCAGCCCCAGCATTTT.

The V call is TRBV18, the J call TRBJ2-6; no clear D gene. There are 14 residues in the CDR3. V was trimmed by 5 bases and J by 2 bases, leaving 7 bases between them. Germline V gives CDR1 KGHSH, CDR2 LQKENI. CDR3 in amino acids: CASSEVTGANVLTF. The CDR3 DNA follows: TGTGCCAGCTCAGAAGTGACTGGGGCCAACGTCCTGACTTTC.

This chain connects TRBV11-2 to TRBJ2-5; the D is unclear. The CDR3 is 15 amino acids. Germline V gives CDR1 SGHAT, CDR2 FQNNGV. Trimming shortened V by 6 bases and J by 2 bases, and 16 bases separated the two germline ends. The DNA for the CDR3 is TGTGCCAGCAGTTTACTTCGACCAGAACAAGAGACCCAGTACTTC. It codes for CASSLLRPEQETQYF.

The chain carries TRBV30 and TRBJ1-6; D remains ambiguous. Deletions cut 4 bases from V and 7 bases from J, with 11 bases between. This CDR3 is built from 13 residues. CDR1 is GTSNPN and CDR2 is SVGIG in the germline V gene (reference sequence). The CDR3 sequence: CAWTAKGNSPLHF. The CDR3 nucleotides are TGTGCCTGGACGGCCAAAGGGAATTCACCCCTCCACTTT.

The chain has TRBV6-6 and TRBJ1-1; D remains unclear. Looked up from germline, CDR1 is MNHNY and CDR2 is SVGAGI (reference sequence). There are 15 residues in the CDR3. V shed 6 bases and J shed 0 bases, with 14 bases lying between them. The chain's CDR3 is CASSPSPGVNTEAFF. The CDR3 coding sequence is TGTGCCAGCAGCCCCTCCCCCGGGGTGAACACTGAAGCTTTCTTT.

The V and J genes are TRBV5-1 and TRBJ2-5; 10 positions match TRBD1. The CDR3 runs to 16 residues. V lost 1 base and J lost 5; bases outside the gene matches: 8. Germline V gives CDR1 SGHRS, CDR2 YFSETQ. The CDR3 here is CASSLTGQGVWETQYF. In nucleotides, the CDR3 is TGCGCCAGCAGCTTGACTGGACAGGGGGTCTGGGAGACCCAGTACTTC.

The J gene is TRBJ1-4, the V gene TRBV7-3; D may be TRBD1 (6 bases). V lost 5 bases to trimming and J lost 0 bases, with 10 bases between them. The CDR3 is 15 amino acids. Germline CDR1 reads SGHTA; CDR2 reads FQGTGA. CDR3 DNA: TGTGCCAGCAGCACAACAGGGTCAACTAATGAAAAACTGTTTTTT. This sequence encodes CASSTTGSTNEKLFF. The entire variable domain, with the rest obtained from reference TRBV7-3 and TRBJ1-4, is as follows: GAGVSQTPSNKVTEKGKYVELRCDPISGHTALYWYRQSLGQGPEFLIYFQGTGAADDSGLPNDRFFAVRPEGSVSTLKIQRTERGDSAVYLCASSTTGSTNEKLFFGSGTQLSVL.

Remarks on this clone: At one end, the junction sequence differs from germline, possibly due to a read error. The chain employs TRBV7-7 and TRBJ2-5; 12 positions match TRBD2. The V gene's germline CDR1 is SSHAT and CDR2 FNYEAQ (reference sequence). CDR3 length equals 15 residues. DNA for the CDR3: TGTGCTAGCAGCTTAACTAGCGGGGGGTTGGAGACCCAGTACTTC. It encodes CASSLTSGGLETQYF.

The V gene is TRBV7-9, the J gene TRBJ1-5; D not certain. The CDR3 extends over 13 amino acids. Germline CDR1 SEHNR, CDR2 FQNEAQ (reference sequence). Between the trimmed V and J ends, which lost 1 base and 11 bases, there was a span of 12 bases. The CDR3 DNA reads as TGTGCCAGCAGCTTAGGCAACGGGAGAGCCCAGCATTTT. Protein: CASSLGNGRAQHF.

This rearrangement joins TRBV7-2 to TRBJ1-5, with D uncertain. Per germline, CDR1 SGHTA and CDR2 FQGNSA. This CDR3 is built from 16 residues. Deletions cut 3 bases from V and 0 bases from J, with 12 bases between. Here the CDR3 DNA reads TGTGCCAGCAGCTTCCCAAGGAGTAATAGCAATCAGCCCCAGCATTTT. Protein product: CASSFPRSNSNQPQHF.

CDR3 in DNA: TGTGCCAGCAGCGCGGGACAGGGGGTCGGTCAGCCCCAGCATTTT. Its translation is CASSAGQGVGQPQHF. The chain links TRBV11-2 to TRBJ1-5, with 11 positions matching TRBD1. Germline V gives CDR1 SGHAT, CDR2 FQNNGV. After removal of 5 bases from V and 6 bases from J, the junction contained 6 bases not matched to a gene. The CDR3 is made up of 15 amino acids.

CDR3 sequence: CASSLGTSGGAGETQYF. CDR3 coding DNA: TGTGCCAGCAGCTTAGGCACTAGCGGGGGGGCAGGTGAGACCCAGTACTTC. The gene calls are TRBV11-2 and TRBJ2-5; TRBD2 agrees at 13 bases. The CDR3 contains 17 residues. The germline gives CDR1 SGHAT, CDR2 FQNNGV. J lost 5 bases, V lost 1 base, and 7 bases had no gene match.

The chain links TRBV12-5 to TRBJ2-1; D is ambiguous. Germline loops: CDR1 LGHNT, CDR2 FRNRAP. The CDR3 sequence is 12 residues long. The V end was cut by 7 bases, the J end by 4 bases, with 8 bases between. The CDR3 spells CASEPLYNEQFF. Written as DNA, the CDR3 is TGTGCTAGTGAGCCGTTATACAATGAGCAGTTCTTC.

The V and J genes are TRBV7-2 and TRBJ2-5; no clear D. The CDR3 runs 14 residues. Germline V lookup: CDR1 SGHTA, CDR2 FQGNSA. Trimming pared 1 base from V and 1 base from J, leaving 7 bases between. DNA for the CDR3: TGTGCCAGCAGCTTAGGGGTAGGCCAAGAGACCCAGTACTTC. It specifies CASSLGVGQETQYF.

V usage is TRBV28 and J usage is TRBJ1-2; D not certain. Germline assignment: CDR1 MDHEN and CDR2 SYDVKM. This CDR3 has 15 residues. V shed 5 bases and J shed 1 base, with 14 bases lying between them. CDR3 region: CASSITVVDNYGYTF. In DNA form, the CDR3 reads TGTGCCAGCAGTATCACAGTCGTCGATAACTATGGCTACACCTTC.

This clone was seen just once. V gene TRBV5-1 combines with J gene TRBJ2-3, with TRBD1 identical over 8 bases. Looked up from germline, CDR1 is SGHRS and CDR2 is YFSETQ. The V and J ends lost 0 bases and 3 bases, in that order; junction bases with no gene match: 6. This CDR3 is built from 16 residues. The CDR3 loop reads CASSLVWTGMTDTQYF. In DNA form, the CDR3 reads TGCGCCAGCAGCTTGGTCTGGACAGGGATGACAGATACGCAGTATTTT.

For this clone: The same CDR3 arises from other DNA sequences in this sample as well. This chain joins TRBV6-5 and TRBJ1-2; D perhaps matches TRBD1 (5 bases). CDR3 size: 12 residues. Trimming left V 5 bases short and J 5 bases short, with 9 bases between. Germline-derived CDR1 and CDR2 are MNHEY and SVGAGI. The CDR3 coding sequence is TGTGCCAGCAGTCGGGGGGGGTATGGCTACACCTTC. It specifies CASSRGGYGYTF.

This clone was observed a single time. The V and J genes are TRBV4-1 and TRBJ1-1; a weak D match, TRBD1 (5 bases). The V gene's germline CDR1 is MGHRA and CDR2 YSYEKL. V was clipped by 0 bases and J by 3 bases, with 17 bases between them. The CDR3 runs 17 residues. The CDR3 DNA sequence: TGCGCCAGCAGCCAAGACACAGGAGGGGTATTTTACACTGAAGCTTTCTTT. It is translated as CASSQDTGGVFYTEAFF.

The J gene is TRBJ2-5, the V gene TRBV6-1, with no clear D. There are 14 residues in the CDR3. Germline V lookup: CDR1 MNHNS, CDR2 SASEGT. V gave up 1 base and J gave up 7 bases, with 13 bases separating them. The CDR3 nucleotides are TGTGCCAGCAGTGAAGTCGGAATCGTCGGGACCCAGTACTTC. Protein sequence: CASSEVGIVGTQYF.

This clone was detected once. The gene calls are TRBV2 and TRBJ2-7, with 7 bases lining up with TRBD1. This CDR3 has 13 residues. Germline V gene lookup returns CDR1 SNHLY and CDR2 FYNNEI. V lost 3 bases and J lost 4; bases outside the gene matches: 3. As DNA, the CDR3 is TGTGCCAGCAGTGATCTCAGGGGGTACGAGCAGTACTTC. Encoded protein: CASSDLRGYEQYF.

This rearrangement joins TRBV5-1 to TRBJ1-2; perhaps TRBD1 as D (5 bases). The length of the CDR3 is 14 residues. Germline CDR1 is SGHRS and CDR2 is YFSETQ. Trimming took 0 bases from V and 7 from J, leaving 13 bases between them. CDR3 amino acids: CASSLGQGVGGYTF. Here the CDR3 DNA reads TGCGCCAGCAGCTTGGGTCAGGGTGTGGGTGGCTACACCTTC.